Below, one T cell receptor beta chain is given with its context. The V end was cut by 3 bases, the J end by 0 bases, with 9 bases between. Germline V gene sequence: CDR1 SNHLY, CDR2 FYNNEI. There are 15 residues in the CDR3. Amplification used 60 Vbeta primers and 13 Jbeta primers. Libraries were prepared by immunoSEQ multiplex PCR; TCRdb keeps only in-frame clonotypes and omits some of them. Among about 110,000 clones listed, under 85% were seen once. This entry is derived from a study of cytomegalovirus exposure and HLA in healthy donors. V usage is TRBV2 and J usage is TRBJ1-3; TRBD1 might be the D (6 bases). Sequencing used PBMCs. The clonotype originates from a male donor in good health and CMV-seronegative. Written as DNA, the CDR3 is TGTGCCAGCAGTGATCAGGGGCACTCTGGAAACACCATATATTTT. As protein: CASSDQGHSGNTIYF. Variable domain in full (rest from reference TRBV2 and TRBJ1-3): EPEVTQTPSHQVTQMGQEVILRCVPISNHLYFYWYRQILGQKVEFLVSFYNNEISEKSEIFDDQFSVERPDGSNFTLKIRSTKLEDSAMYFCASSDQGHSGNTIYFGEGSWLTVV.